A single sample gave rise to the 20 T cell receptor beta chains below, sequenced in a study of blood T cell repertoires in COVID-19. Here immunoSEQ multiplex PCR was the method, and the copy in TCRdb shows in-frame clones only, minus some. The repertoire holds roughly 200,000 clones, with roughly 89% as singletons. The sample taken for sequencing was PBMCs or T cells enriched from blood (not recorded which). The source is a middle-aged woman with acute COVID-19.

The V gene is TRBV7-2, the J gene TRBJ1-4; 9 bases fit TRBD1. From germline, CDR1 is SGHTA and CDR2 FQGNSA. The V and J ends lost 5 bases and 8 bases, in that order; junction bases with no gene match: 9. This CDR3 spans 15 amino acids. CDR3 loop: CASSPAGTGKEKLFF. The CDR3 DNA follows: TGTGCCAGCAGCCCAGCGGGGACAGGGAAGGAAAAACTGTTTTTT.

The chain links TRBV3-1 (or the pseudogene TRBV3-2) to TRBJ2-2, with TRBD2 identical over 7 bases. Germline V gene lookup returns CDR1 LGHDT and CDR2 YNNKEL (reference sequence). The ends lost 4 bases at V and 5 bases at J; junction bases unmatched: 4. CDR3 length equals 14 residues. The DNA of the CDR3 is TGTGCCAGCAGCCTCGGGGGGAGGACCGGGGAGCTGTTTTTT. Amino acid sequence: CASSLGGRTGELFF.

This sequence joins TRBV5-6 and TRBJ1-5; D ambiguous. CDR1 is SGHDT and CDR2 is YYEEEE in the germline V gene. V shed 8 bases and J shed 3 bases, with 15 bases lying between them. The CDR3 consists of 14 residues. Here the CDR3 reads CARTKSQPNQPQHF. The CDR3, as DNA: TGTGCCAGGACAAAAAGCCAGCCCAATCAGCCCCAGCATTTT.

The J gene is TRBJ2-3, the V gene TRBV7-3; D is perhaps TRBD2 (5 bases). In germline, CDR1 is SGHTA, CDR2 FQGTGA. V lost 5 bases to trimming and J lost 2 bases, with 14 bases between them. The CDR3 loop spans 15 amino acids. CDR3: CASSRGVDYTDTQYF. DNA for the CDR3: TGTGCCAGCAGCCGCGGAGTTGACTACACAGATACGCAGTATTTT.

This clone has just one count. The genes are TRBV21-1 and TRBJ2-3; the table's D gene call, TRBD2, was not cross checked with the DNA. TRBV21-1 is a pseudogene locus. This CDR3 region has 14 residues. The CDR3 DNA follows: TGTGCCAGCAGCAATGCCGCTTGTTTGACTCCGCAGTATTTT. Protein product: CASSNAACLTPQYF.

The J gene is TRBJ1-4, the V gene TRBV19, with TRBD1 identical over 7 bases. Trimming removed 5 bases from V and 8 bases from J; junction bases left unmatched: 11. Germline lookup yields CDR1 LNHDA and CDR2 SQIVND (reference sequence). The CDR3 has 15 amino acids. Written as DNA, the CDR3 is TGTGCCAGTAGTCCACAGGGGCAGGGGACAGAAAAACTGTTTTTT. Translation gives CASSPQGQGTEKLFF.

The chain combines TRBV11-2 with TRBJ1-1; 7 nucleotides align to TRBD1. Germline V CDR1 and CDR2: SGHAT, FQNNGV. Trimming removed 3 bases from V and 4 bases from J; junction bases left unmatched: 8. This CDR3 contains 15 residues. CDR3 sequence reads: CASSFYRQGGTEAFF. DNA of the CDR3: TGTGCCAGCAGCTTCTATCGACAGGGTGGCACTGAAGCTTTCTTT.

The gene calls are TRBV19 and TRBJ1-1, with 9 nucleotides matching TRBD1. This CDR3 is built from 15 residues. Germline lookup yields CDR1 LNHDA and CDR2 SQIVND (reference sequence). The V gene end was trimmed by 5 bases and the J gene end by 4 bases; junction bases not matched to a gene: 8. Here the CDR3 DNA reads TGTGCCAGTAGTCACAGGGGGCTCCGGGGCACTGAAGCTTTCTTT. Translating gives CASSHRGLRGTEAFF.

CDR3 DNA: TGTGCCAGCAGTCTCACAGGTGGAACTGAAGCTTTCTTT. It encodes CASSLTGGTEAFF. V gene TRBV3-1 (or the pseudogene TRBV3-2) combines with J gene TRBJ1-1; the D gene is possibly TRBD1 (5 bases). The CDR3 runs to 13 residues. Germline CDR1 is LGHDT and CDR2 is YNNKEL (reference sequence). Trimming pared 6 bases from V and 5 bases from J, leaving 13 bases between.

Only a few counts were recorded for this clone. This chain uses TRBV10-3 with TRBJ2-5; tentative D call: TRBD2 (7 bases). V was clipped by 3 bases and J by 5 bases, with 16 bases between them. The CDR3 contains 15 residues. Germline loops: CDR1 ENHRY, CDR2 SYGVKD. In DNA, the CDR3 is TGTGCCATCAGTGAAGGGGGAGGGTCTTTGGAGACCCAGTACTTC. Translating gives CAISEGGGSLETQYF.

This rearrangement joins TRBV27 to TRBJ1-5, with 7 bases lining up with TRBD1. The length of the CDR3 is 13 residues. The V and J ends lost 6 bases and 4 bases, in that order; junction bases with no gene match: 3. CDR1 is MNHEY and CDR2 is SMNVEV in the germline V gene (reference sequence). CDR3 region: CASRGQLNQPQHF. CDR3 nucleotides: TGTGCCAGCAGGGGACAGTTAAATCAGCCCCAGCATTTT.

The chain combines TRBV5-4 with TRBJ2-5; 12 nucleotides match TRBD2. Trimming removed 3 bases from V and 7 bases from J; junction bases left unmatched: 7. Germline V gene data show CDR1 as SGHNT and CDR2 as YYREEE (reference sequence). This CDR3 has 15 amino acids. CDR3 amino acids: CASSSSGRASGTQYF. The DNA of the CDR3 is TGTGCCAGCAGCTCTAGCGGGAGGGCCTCAGGGACCCAGTACTTC.

The chain employs TRBV7-8 and TRBJ1-4, with 7 positions matching TRBD1. V lost 6 bases, J lost 6 bases, and 7 bases stayed unmatched. This CDR3 has 14 residues. Per germline, CDR1 SGHVS and CDR2 FQNEAQ. In DNA, the CDR3 is TGTGCCAGCAGACCACAGGGGCGGGATGAAAAACTGTTTTTT. Its translation is CASRPQGRDEKLFF.

The chain employs TRBV19 and TRBJ1-6; 9 positions agree with TRBD1. The germline V gene has CDR1 LNHDA and CDR2 SQIVND (reference sequence). J lost 10 bases, V lost 4 bases, and 8 bases had no gene match. This CDR3 is 15 amino acids long. The CDR3 spells CASSNTGTGSSPLHF. The CDR3 DNA reads as TGTGCCAGTAGTAACACCGGGACAGGGAGCTCACCCCTCCACTTT.

This chain links TRBV28 with TRBJ1-5, with a tentative D call TRBD1 (5 bases). Germline values: CDR1 MDHEN, CDR2 SYDVKM. The CDR3 spans 15 residues. Trimming removed 5 bases at V and 6 bases at J, with 17 bases between. Here the CDR3 reads CASSDRQGSGQPQHF. The CDR3 DNA reads as TGTGCCAGCAGTGACCGCCAGGGTTCAGGTCAGCCCCAGCATTTT.

V gene TRBV2 combines with J gene TRBJ2-1; the match to TRBD2 covers 7 bases. Trimming removed 3 bases from V and 5 bases from J; junction bases left unmatched: 4. Germline assignment: CDR1 SNHLY and CDR2 FYNNEI. This CDR3 comprises 14 residues. The CDR3 loop is CASSDFAGDNEQFF. The CDR3 DNA follows: TGTGCCAGCAGTGATTTCGCGGGAGACAATGAGCAGTTCTTC.

The J gene is TRBJ2-2, the V gene TRBV4-1, with 13 bases matching TRBD2. CDR3 length: 15 residues. The germline gives CDR1 MGHRA, CDR2 YSYEKL. With 4 bases clipped from V and 6 bases from J, the junction kept 2 bases outside the gene matches. In DNA, the CDR3 is TGCGCCAGCAGCCTTGGACTAGCGGGAGCCGGGGAGCTGTTTTTT. This translates into CASSLGLAGAGELFF.

This chain uses TRBV6-5 with TRBJ2-7, with 7 bases fitting TRBD2. This CDR3 spans 15 amino acids. The germline V gene has CDR1 MNHEY and CDR2 SVGAGI. Germline trimming cut 6 bases from V and 6 bases from J; bases unmatched to any gene: 14. The chain's CDR3 is CASSRGIAGLAEQYF. The CDR3 nucleotides read TGTGCCAGCAGCCGGGGAATAGCGGGCCTGGCCGAGCAGTACTTC.

The gene calls are TRBV5-1 and TRBJ2-7; TRBD2 matches 7 bases. With 4 bases clipped from V and 5 bases from J, the junction kept 18 bases outside the gene matches. Germline V lookup: CDR1 SGHRS, CDR2 YFSETQ. This CDR3 region has 17 residues. The CDR3 DNA follows: TGCGCCAGCAGCCCAACGACTAGCTCCAAGGGGAGAAACGAGCAGTACTTC. Protein sequence: CASSPTTSSKGRNEQYF.

The chain links TRBV19 to TRBJ2-1; 16 bases agree with TRBD2. V shed 7 bases, J shed 1 base, and the junction held 10 bases outside the gene matches. This CDR3 spans 19 amino acids. Germline CDR1 and CDR2: LNHDA and SQIVND (reference sequence). The CDR3 protein is CASTLLGLAGGKSYNEQFF. The DNA of the CDR3 is TGTGCCAGTACACTCCTGGGACTAGCGGGAGGGAAGTCCTACAATGAGCAGTTCTTC.